The 27 T cell receptor beta chains below all came from one sample that was sequenced in a study of blood T cell repertoires in COVID-19. Sequenced by immunoSEQ multiplex PCR; TCRdb stores in-frame clones only, minus some. The sample yields about 280,000 clones, approximately 85% seen once. Material: peripheral blood. The receptors come from a man between 50 and 59 years old with active or convalescent COVID-19.

The chain joins TRBV5-1 to TRBJ2-7; D is unresolved. V was trimmed by 0 bases and J by 3 bases, leaving 13 bases between them. Germline V CDR1 and CDR2: SGHRS, YFSETQ. CDR3 length: 15 amino acids. The CDR3 protein is CASSLADGLIYEQYF. In DNA, the CDR3 is TGCGCCAGCAGCTTGGCCGATGGCTTGATCTACGAGCAGTACTTC.

This clone was recorded a few times. The chain links TRBV2 to TRBJ2-7; D is possibly TRBD2 (6 bases). The CDR3 is 16 residues long. V lost 6 bases and J lost 1, with 19 bases in between. CDR1 and CDR2 (germline): SNHLY, FYNNEI. CDR3 in amino acids: CASRPARLASSYEQYF. The DNA for the CDR3 is TGTGCCAGCAGACCCGCCCGGCTAGCGAGTTCCTACGAGCAGTACTTC.

The chain recombines TRBV3-1 (or the pseudogene TRBV3-2) with TRBJ2-1; 7 bases are a match to TRBD2. This CDR3 has 18 amino acids. The V segment lost 3 bases and the J segment 3 bases; nucleotides outside the gene matches: 14. CDR1 LGHDT and CDR2 YNNKEL come from the germline V gene (reference sequence). CDR3 in DNA: TGTGCCAGCAGCCACTTAAGGTTTCTAGCGGACAACTACAATGAGCAGTTCTTC. Its protein is CASSHLRFLADNYNEQFF.

The chain combines TRBV2 with TRBJ2-7, with D possibly matching TRBD1 (6 bases). This CDR3 is built from 14 residues. Germline V gene sequence: CDR1 SNHLY, CDR2 FYNNEI. Between the trimmed V and J ends, which lost 8 bases and 2 bases, there was a span of 16 bases. This CDR3 reads CASSDSLVPYEQYF. CDR3 bases: TGTGCCAGCTCGGACAGTCTCGTGCCCTACGAGCAGTACTTC.

The chain carries TRBV6-1 and TRBJ2-3; 9 nucleotides align to TRBD2. In germline, CDR1 is MNHNS, CDR2 SASEGT. V trimming: 0 bases; J trimming: 10 bases; junction bases outside the gene matches: 11. This CDR3 region has 16 residues. The CDR3 nucleotides read TGTGCCAGCAGTGAAGCGGGGCCCGATAGCGGGAGCGCGCAGTATTTT. Amino acids: CASSEAGPDSGSAQYF.

The gene calls are TRBV2 and TRBJ2-7; 8 nucleotides agree with TRBD2. Germline assignment: CDR1 SNHLY and CDR2 FYNNEI. The CDR3 length is 16 residues. J was trimmed by 4 bases and V by 3 bases; bases with no gene match: 11. The CDR3 region is CASSERGRAGVYEQYF. The CDR3 DNA sequence: TGTGCCAGCAGTGAGCGGGGGCGAGCGGGAGTGTACGAGCAGTACTTC.

The rearrangement joins TRBV27 to TRBJ1-2; 10 nucleotides match TRBD1. Looked up from germline, CDR1 is MNHEY and CDR2 is SMNVEV (reference sequence). After removal of 0 bases from V and 3 bases from J, the junction contained 4 bases not matched to a gene. The CDR3 sequence is 16 residues long. The CDR3: CASSLSWTGGDYGYTF. CDR3 DNA: TGTGCCAGCAGTTTATCTTGGACAGGGGGTGACTATGGCTACACCTTC.

CDR3 region: CSVEGLGAGANVLTF. As DNA, the CDR3 is TGCAGCGTTGAAGGGCTTGGTGCTGGGGCCAACGTCCTGACTTTC. The chain is built from TRBV29-1 and TRBJ2-6; D gene ambiguous. Trimming stripped 1 base from V and 2 bases from J, with 9 bases between. The CDR3 is made up of 15 amino acids. Germline V lookup: CDR1 SQVTM, CDR2 ANQGSEA.

The chain recombines TRBV24-1 with TRBJ2-1, with D tentatively TRBD2 (6 bases). V lost 2 bases and J lost 0, with 10 bases in between. Germline CDR1 is KGHDR and CDR2 is SFDVKD. The CDR3 is made up of 16 amino acids. The CDR3 spells CATSDSGVSSYNEQFF. The CDR3 DNA reads TGTGCCACCAGTGATTCGGGAGTGAGCTCCTACAATGAGCAGTTCTTC.

The chain recombines TRBV30 with TRBJ1-1; D possibly corresponds to TRBD1 (6 bases). With 4 bases removed from V and 1 base from J, the gap between germline ends came to 10 bases. From germline, CDR1 is GTSNPN and CDR2 SVGIG (reference sequence). CDR3 size: 13 residues. The chain's CDR3 is CAWTRQENTEAFF. The CDR3 nucleotides are TGTGCCTGGACCCGACAGGAGAACACTGAAGCTTTCTTT.

The chain has TRBV29-1 and TRBJ1-6; D perhaps matches TRBD1 (6 bases). Per the germline V gene, CDR1 is SQVTM and CDR2 is ANQGSEA. The CDR3 extends over 14 amino acids. V was pared by 6 bases and J by 9 bases, with 18 bases between. CDR3 DNA: TGCAGCGTAACCCTGGGGGACACAGGTTCACCCCTCCACTTT. The encoded protein is CSVTLGDTGSPLHF.

The chain is built from TRBV15 and TRBJ1-4; D ambiguous. There are 12 residues in the CDR3. V lost 8 bases and J 3 bases, leaving 7 bases between the germline ends. Germline assignment: CDR1 LNHNV and CDR2 YYDKDF (reference sequence). The chain's CDR3 is CATRGANEKLFF. CDR3 coding DNA: TGTGCCACCCGGGGAGCTAATGAAAAACTGTTTTTT.

This clone was detected only a few times. The rearrangement joins TRBV19 to TRBJ1-1; D is perhaps TRBD1 (5 bases). Germline V CDR1 and CDR2: LNHDA, SQIVND (reference sequence). The CDR3 spans 14 residues. V gave up 5 bases and J gave up 3 bases, with 13 bases separating them. The CDR3 sequence: CASSWTRVYTEAFF. CDR3 sequence (DNA): TGTGCCAGTAGTTGGACCAGGGTTTACACTGAAGCTTTCTTT.

This rearrangement joins TRBV4-1 to TRBJ2-6, with 9 bases fitting TRBD1. The CDR3 has 18 residues. Germline trimming cut 2 bases from V and 2 bases from J; bases unmatched to any gene: 7. CDR1 and CDR2 from the germline V gene are MGHRA and YSYEKL. CDR3 loop: CASSQPQGARAGANVLTF. The CDR3 DNA reads as TGCGCCAGCAGCCAACCACAGGGGGCGAGGGCTGGGGCCAACGTCCTGACTTTC.

This clone was counted a few times. CDR3 sequence (DNA): TGTGCCAGCAGTCCGACAGGAAAAGAGCAGTACTTC. It translates to CASSPTGKEQYF. The V and J genes are TRBV6-5 and TRBJ2-7; maybe TRBD1 (6 bases). The CDR3 extends over 12 amino acids. Germline V gene data show CDR1 as MNHEY and CDR2 as SVGAGI. The V gene lost 5 bases and the J gene lost 7 bases, with 12 bases spanning the gap.

The table lists this clone with a few counts. The rearrangement uses TRBV5-1 and TRBJ1-2, with D possibly TRBD1 on 5 matching bases. Germline V CDR1 and CDR2: SGHRS, YFSETQ. The germline V and J ends were trimmed by 3 bases and 0 bases, with 9 bases remaining between them. This CDR3 region has 14 residues. For the CDR3, the DNA is TGCGCCAGCAGCTCGGGGGGTGCTAACTATGGCTACACCTTC. It codes for CASSSGGANYGYTF.

DNA of the CDR3: TGCGCCAGCAGCCCGCGGTCTGACGATACGCAGTATTTT. Protein sequence: CASSPRSDDTQYF. The chain joins TRBV5-1 to TRBJ2-3, with D unresolved. The CDR3 length is 13 residues. The germline gives CDR1 SGHRS, CDR2 YFSETQ. The V end was cut by 4 bases, the J end by 6 bases, with 12 bases between.

CDR3 sequence (DNA): TGTGCCTGGGCCCGACAGTCTTTTCTGAATGAAAAACTGTTTTTT. It codes for CAWARQSFLNEKLFF. V usage is TRBV30 and J usage is TRBJ1-4, with a tentative D call TRBD1 (5 bases). The CDR3 contains 15 residues. Trimming removed 5 bases from V and 5 bases from J, with 18 bases in between. The germline V gene encodes CDR1 GTSNPN and CDR2 SVGIG (reference sequence).

V and J are TRBV15 and TRBJ1-2; 7 bases are a match to TRBD1. The CDR3 length is 14 residues. V lost 0 bases to trimming and J lost 4 bases; unmatched junction nucleotides: 2. Germline loops: CDR1 LNHNV, CDR2 YYDKDF (reference sequence). CDR3 residues: CATSRETGSYGYTF. The CDR3 DNA follows: TGTGCCACCAGCAGAGAGACAGGGAGCTATGGCTACACCTTC.

The CDR3 reads CASSPPGHRNTEAFF. The CDR3 nucleotides are TGTGCCAGCTCACCCCCCGGACACAGGAACACTGAAGCTTTCTTT. J is TRBJ1-1 and V is TRBV18; weak D call: TRBD1 (5 bases). The germline V and J ends were trimmed by 3 bases and 1 base, with 12 bases remaining between them. Per germline, CDR1 KGHSH and CDR2 LQKENI. This CDR3 comprises 15 residues.

The genes are TRBV7-9 and TRBJ2-7; 12 nucleotides line up with TRBD2. The germline gives CDR1 SEHNR, CDR2 FQNEAQ (reference sequence). This CDR3 spans 14 amino acids. The J segment lost 5 bases and the V segment lost 1 base, leaving 0 bases of the junction unmatched. CDR3 sequence (DNA): TGTGCCAGCAGCTTAGGACTAGCGGGAGACGAGCAGTACTTC. It translates to CASSLGLAGDEQYF.

This clone was seen a handful of times. The chain joins TRBV4-2 to TRBJ1-6, with D possibly TRBD1 on 6 matching bases. CDR1 LGHNA and CDR2 YNFKEQ come from the germline V gene. The CDR3 is 20 residues long. Between the trimmed V and J ends, which lost 2 bases and 0 bases, there was a span of 20 bases. The CDR3: CASSQRGQPDVSSYNSPLHF. CDR3 nucleotides: TGTGCCAGCAGCCAAAGAGGACAGCCCGACGTTAGCTCCTATAATTCACCCCTCCACTTT.

The chain combines TRBV5-6 with TRBJ2-7; D possibly corresponds to TRBD1 (5 bases). V was shortened by 2 bases and J by 7 bases, with 7 bases between the two germline ends. The CDR3 contains 11 residues. Germline V gene data show CDR1 as SGHDT and CDR2 as YYEEEE. CDR3 residues: CASSLYREQYF. The DNA for the CDR3 is TGTGCCAGCAGCTTATACAGGGAGCAGTACTTC. Filled out from reference TRBV5-6 and TRBJ2-7, the complete variable domain reads DAGVTQSPTHLIKTRGQQVTLRCSPKSGHDTVSWYQQALGQGPQFIFQYYEEEERQRGNFPDRFSGHQFPNYSSELNVNALLLGDSALYLCASSLYREQYFGPGTRLTVT.

The genes are TRBV12-5 and TRBJ1-1; D might be TRBD1 (5 bases). From germline, CDR1 is LGHNT and CDR2 FRNRAP. The V end was cut by 6 bases, the J end by 3 bases, with 11 bases between. The CDR3 runs 13 residues. For the CDR3, the DNA is TGTGCTAGTGGGGAAGACAGAGACACTGAAGCTTTCTTT. It is translated as CASGEDRDTEAFF.

This clone was seen more than once but under ten times. The rearrangement links TRBV5-4 to TRBJ2-7; 7 bases line up with TRBD1. The V gene's germline CDR1 is SGHNT and CDR2 YYREEE (reference sequence). The CDR3 sequence is 15 residues long. Trimming cost V 4 bases and J 3 bases; bases outside gene matches: 10. The CDR3 sequence is CASSPDSTGDYEQYF. The CDR3 DNA sequence: TGTGCCAGCAGCCCGGACTCAACAGGGGACTACGAGCAGTACTTC.

This chain uses TRBV19 with TRBJ1-2, with TRBD1 as a possible D gene (5 bases). With 1 base removed from V and 6 bases from J, the gap between germline ends came to 9 bases. Germline-derived CDR1 and CDR2 are LNHDA and SQIVND (reference sequence). The CDR3 has 13 amino acids. In nucleotides, the CDR3 is TGTGCCAGTAGTATAGCTACAGGCAATGGCTACACCTTC. This translates into CASSIATGNGYTF.

The table lists this clone with a count of one. This chain joins TRBV7-2 and TRBJ2-2, with 10 positions matching TRBD2. The V segment lost 2 bases and the J segment 3 bases; nucleotides outside the gene matches: 3. Germline V gives CDR1 SGHTA, CDR2 FQGNSA. The CDR3 is 16 residues long. CDR3 residues: CASSLLAGGYTGELFF. DNA for the CDR3: TGTGCCAGCAGCTTATTAGCGGGAGGTTACACCGGGGAGCTGTTTTTT.